This TCR beta chain stems from a study of blood T cell repertoires in COVID-19. As for the study in general: COVID-19 samples from acute and convalescent phases originated in the United States, Italy and Spain. PBMCs, B-cell-depleted T cells, or T cells were the source of the cDNA or gDNA that made up the material.

Libraries were prepared by immunoSEQ multiplex PCR; TCRdb keeps only in-frame clonotypes and omits some of them. Among around 100,000 clones listed, about four fifths were seen once. Germline CDR1 reads LGHDT; CDR2 reads YNNKEL (reference sequence). Germline trimming cut 4 bases from V and 8 bases from J; bases unmatched to any gene: 3. The CDR3 loop spans 13 amino acids. The sequenced sample was peripheral blood. The chain is built from TRBV3-1 (or the pseudogene TRBV3-2) and TRBJ1-4; 8 positions agree with TRBD1. The source of this sequence is a human donor in a cohort sampled during active COVID-19. The CDR3 sequence: CASSRRQGEKLFF. The CDR3 DNA reads TGTGCCAGCAGCCGGAGACAGGGGGAAAAACTGTTTTTT.